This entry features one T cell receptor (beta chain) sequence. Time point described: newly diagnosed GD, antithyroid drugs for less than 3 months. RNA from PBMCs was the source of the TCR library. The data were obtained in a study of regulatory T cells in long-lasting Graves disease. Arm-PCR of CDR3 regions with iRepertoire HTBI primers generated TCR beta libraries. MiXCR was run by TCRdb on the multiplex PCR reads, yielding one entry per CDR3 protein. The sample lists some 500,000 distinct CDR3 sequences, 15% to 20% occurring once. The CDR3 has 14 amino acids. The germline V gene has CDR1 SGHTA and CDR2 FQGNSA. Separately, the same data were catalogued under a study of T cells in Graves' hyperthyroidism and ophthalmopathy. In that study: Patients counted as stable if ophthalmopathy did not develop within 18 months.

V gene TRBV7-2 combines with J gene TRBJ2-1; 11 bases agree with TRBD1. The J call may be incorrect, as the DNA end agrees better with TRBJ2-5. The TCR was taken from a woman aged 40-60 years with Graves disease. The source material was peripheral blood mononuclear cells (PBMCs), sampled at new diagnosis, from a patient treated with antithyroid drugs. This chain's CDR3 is CASSPIGTGGTQYF. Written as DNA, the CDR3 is TGTGCCAGCAGCCCGATAGGGACAGGGGGGACCCAGTACTTC.